This T cell receptor (beta chain) emerged from a study of blood T cells in healthy people across ages. Study at large: The capture of about one barcoded beta molecule per two T cells was achieved by template switching.

As to this clonotype: Antigen: not known.

A second about 6 to 12 cycle PCR used barcoded and J-beta primers. A minimum of 2.5 million CDR3-containing paired-end reads was obtained for each sample. MiXCR, applied by TCRdb to the 5' RACE reads, yields one record per CDR3 protein. The sample shows fewer than 2 million distinct CDR3 sequences, around 40% of them seen only once. Study-level points and caveats: CMV infection status of these donors was not known.

The CDR3 has 15 residues. CDR1 is SGHRS and CDR2 is YFSETQ in the germline V gene. V lost 4 bases and J 1 base, leaving 14 bases between the germline ends. Every sample yielded at least 6.5 million isolated PBMCs. The sequenced material came from blood. This clonotype was obtained from a human donor in good health. The rearrangement uses TRBV5-1 and TRBJ1-2; no definite D call. In nucleotides, the CDR3 is TGCGCCAGCAGCCCGACGTTCCGGATTAACTATGGCTACACCTTC. Encoded protein: CASSPTFRINYGYTF.